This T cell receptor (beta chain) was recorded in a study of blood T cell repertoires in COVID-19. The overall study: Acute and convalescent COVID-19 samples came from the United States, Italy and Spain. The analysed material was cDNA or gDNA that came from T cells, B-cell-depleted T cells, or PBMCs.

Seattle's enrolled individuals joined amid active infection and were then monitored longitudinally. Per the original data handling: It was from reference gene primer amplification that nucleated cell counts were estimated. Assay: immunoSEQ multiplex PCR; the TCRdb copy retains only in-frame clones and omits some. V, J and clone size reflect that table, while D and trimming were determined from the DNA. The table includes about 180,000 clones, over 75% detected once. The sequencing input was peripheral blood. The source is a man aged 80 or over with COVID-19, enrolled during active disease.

For the CDR3, the DNA is TGTGCCAGCAGCGCCGGACAGGGGGGTAGGGAAAAACTGTTTTTT. It encodes CASSAGQGGREKLFF. The V and J genes are TRBV7-9 and TRBJ1-4, with TRBD1 matching over 10 bases. Germline CDR1 and CDR2: SEHNR and FQNEAQ (reference sequence). There are 15 residues in the CDR3. V lost 5 bases and J lost 8; bases outside the gene matches: 8.